The rows below give T cell receptor beta chains drawn from one sample of a study of cytomegalovirus exposure and HLA in healthy donors. Clones were sequenced by immunoSEQ multiplex PCR, and TCRdb holds only the in-frame ones, with some missing. The sample has 150,000 to 200,000 clones, roughly 80% seen once. The sample taken for sequencing was PBMCs. The source is a woman aged 40 to 49 in good health and CMV-seropositive. The CDR3 runs from the conserved cysteine through the conserved F or W.

>TRBJ2-2|TRBV28
CASRKSGQENTGELFF
>TRBJ2-2|TRBV5-8
CASSIQTGGANTGELFF
>TRBJ2-7|TRBV5-4
CASSLSGGPRGQYF
>TRBJ2-1|TRBV6-6
CTNRDNEQFF
>TRBJ1-2|TRBV9
CASSPTQDRTGGYTF
>.|TRBV5-1
CASSPRTSVYEQYF
>TRBJ1-5|TRBV30
CAWSGTSSNQPQHF
>TRBJ1-2|TRBV1
CTSSPYSRAPFNYGYTF
>TRBJ2-6|TRBV27
CASSSPGAGANVLTF
>TRBJ2-5|TRBV6-1
CASNHGQQETQYF